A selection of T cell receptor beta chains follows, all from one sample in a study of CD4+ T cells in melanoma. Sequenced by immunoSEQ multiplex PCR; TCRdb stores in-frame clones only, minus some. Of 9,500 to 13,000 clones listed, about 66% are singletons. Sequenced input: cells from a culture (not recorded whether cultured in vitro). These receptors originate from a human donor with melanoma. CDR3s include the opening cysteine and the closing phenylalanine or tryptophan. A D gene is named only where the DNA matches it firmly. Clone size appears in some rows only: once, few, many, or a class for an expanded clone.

DNA: TGTGCCAGCAGCTTGGAACTTAATCAGCCCCAGCATTTT
CDR3: CASSLELNQPQHF
V: TRBV7-9
D: -
J: TRBJ1-5
size: few

DNA: TGCGCCAGCAGCCAAGGAGCAACCTACGAGCAGTACTTC
CDR3: CASSQGATYEQYF
V: TRBV4-1
D: -
J: TRBJ2-7
size: -

DNA: TGCGCCAGCAGCTTGACTGGATACAATGAGCAGTTCTTC
CDR3: CASSLTGYNEQFF
V: TRBV5-1
D: -
J: TRBJ2-1
size: -

DNA: TGCGCCAGCAGACAAAGACAGGGTCAGAATGAGCAGTTCTTC
CDR3: CASRQRQGQNEQFF
V: TRBV5-1
D: TRBD1
J: TRBJ2-1
size: -

DNA: TGTGCCAGCAGCTTAGGGGTCCGCCTAGAGGCCCAGCATTTT
CDR3: CASSLGVRLEAQHF
V: TRBV7-2
D: -
J: TRBJ1-5
size: -

DNA: TGCGCCAGCAGCTTGTCGGACAGCTTCAATCAGCCCCAGCATTTT
CDR3: CASSLSDSFNQPQHF
V: TRBV5-1
D: -
J: TRBJ1-5
size: -

DNA: TGTGCCAGTAGCATCTCGAGGGACAGGGGGCATCGCGTCGATGGCTACACCTTC
CDR3: CASSISRDRGHRVDGYTF
V: TRBV19
D: TRBD1
J: TRBJ1-2
size: few

DNA: TGTGCCAGCAGCGTAGGGCAGACTAGCGGGGGTATCTACGAGCAGTACTTC
CDR3: CASSVGQTSGGIYEQYF
V: TRBV9
D: TRBD2
J: TRBJ2-7
size: -

DNA: TGCGCCAGCAGCTTGGGGTCTAGCGCAGAGACCCAGTACTTC
CDR3: CASSLGSSAETQYF
V: TRBV5-1
D: -
J: TRBJ2-5
size: -

DNA: TGTGCCACCAGCAGTGACGCGGGCCTCCGGGAGACCCAGTACTTC
CDR3: CATSSDAGLRETQYF
V: TRBV15
D: -
J: TRBJ2-5
size: -

DNA: TGTGCCAGCAACACACAGGGGATCCAAGAGACCCAGTACTTC
CDR3: CASNTQGIQETQYF
V: TRBV2
D: TRBD1
J: TRBJ2-5
size: -

DNA: TGTGCCAGCAGTAACACACGACAGGGGCTTGGTGGCTACACCTTC
CDR3: CASSNTRQGLGGYTF
V: TRBV28
D: TRBD1
J: TRBJ1-2
size: few

DNA: TGTGCCAGCAGATCCCTTGGGCTAGGCAGGGCCTCTTCCTACGAGCAGTACTTC
CDR3: CASRSLGLGRASSYEQYF
V: TRBV11-2
D: -
J: TRBJ2-7
size: once

DNA: TGTGCCAGCTCACCAAGACAGGGGCCAGGCTACGAGCAGTACTTC
CDR3: CASSPRQGPGYEQYF
V: TRBV18
D: TRBD1
J: TRBJ2-7
size: few

DNA: TGTGCCACCAGCAGAGATAGCCCCCTAAAGGGCAATGAGCAGTTCTTC
CDR3: CATSRDSPLKGNEQFF
V: TRBV15
D: -
J: TRBJ2-1
size: -

DNA: TGTGCCAGCAGACGGACAGGGGAGTTGGAAAAACTGTTTTTT
CDR3: CASRRTGELEKLFF
V: TRBV13
D: TRBD1
J: TRBJ1-4
size: -

DNA: TGCGCCAGCAGCTTCGGGCAGACGACTATGAACACTGAAGCTTTCTTT
CDR3: CASSFGQTTMNTEAFF
V: TRBV5-1
D: -
J: TRBJ1-1
size: -

DNA: TGTGCCTGGAGTGTACTAGGGGGTATCTCTGGAAACACCATATATTTT
CDR3: CAWSVLGGISGNTIYF
V: TRBV30
D: -
J: TRBJ1-3
size: -

DNA: TGCGCCAGCAGCCAAGATACAGGGGGGGGCCGCAATGAGCAGTTCTTC
CDR3: CASSQDTGGGRNEQFF
V: TRBV4-1
D: -
J: TRBJ2-1
size: -

DNA: TGCGCCAGCAGCGGGAGCGGGGGGATGGAGACCCAGTACTTC
CDR3: CASSGSGGMETQYF
V: TRBV5-1
D: TRBD2
J: TRBJ2-5
size: -

DNA: TGCGCCAGCAGTAGTGTGGGGAATAATTCACCCCTCCACTTT
CDR3: CASSSVGNNSPLHF
V: TRBV10-2
D: -
J: TRBJ1-6
size: -

DNA: TGTGCCAGCAGCCAAGCCGGGACAGGGGTGGTTGGCTACACCTTC
CDR3: CASSQAGTGVVGYTF
V: TRBV14
D: TRBD1
J: TRBJ1-2
size: -

DNA: TGCGCCAGCAGCTTATCCACAGGGGGAAGTACTGAAGCTTTCTTT
CDR3: CASSLSTGGSTEAFF
V: TRBV5-1
D: TRBD1
J: TRBJ1-1
size: -

DNA: TGTGCCATCAGTGACCCCCCGGCTAATTCACCCCTCCACTTT
CDR3: CAISDPPANSPLHF
V: TRBV10-3
D: -
J: TRBJ1-6
size: -